These 22 T cell receptor beta chains share one sample of origin, sequenced in a study of cytomegalovirus exposure and HLA in healthy donors. The study ran its PCR with 60 Vbeta and 13 Jbeta primers. Generated by immunoSEQ multiplex PCR, the TCRdb table keeps only in-frame clones and is missing some. The sample gives 100,000 or so clones, roughly 71% of which show up once; 8.5% to 12% is in the top ten. Input material: PBMCs. The source is a man in his fifties in good health and CMV-seronegative.

This clone was detected a few times. The rearrangement joins TRBV30 to TRBJ1-1; maybe TRBD1 (5 bases). This CDR3 spans 13 amino acids. The germline V gene has CDR1 GTSNPN and CDR2 SVGIG (reference sequence). The V end was cut by 2 bases, the J end by 2 bases, with 9 bases between. The CDR3 bases are TGTGCCTGGAGTCGGGACTTAAACACTGAAGCTTTCTTT. As protein: CAWSRDLNTEAFF. Using reference TRBV30 and TRBJ1-1 for the parts outside the CDR3, the full variable domain is SQTIHQWPATLVQPVGSPLSLECTVEGTSNPNLYWYRQAAGRGLQLLFYSVGIGQISSEVPQNLSASRPQDRQFILSSKKLLLSDSGFYLCAWSRDLNTEAFFGQGTRLTVV.

J is TRBJ1-1 and V is TRBV9; D is undetermined. V was clipped by 0 bases and J by 0 bases, with 9 bases between them. The germline V gene encodes CDR1 SGDLS and CDR2 YYNGEE. This CDR3 is 15 amino acids long. The chain's CDR3 is CASSVVAVMNTEAFF. The DNA for the CDR3 is TGTGCCAGCAGCGTAGTAGCAGTCATGAACACTGAAGCTTTCTTT.

This chain uses TRBV14 with TRBJ2-7; possibly TRBD1 for D (5 bases). The CDR3 contains 12 residues. V shed 3 bases and J shed 5 bases, with 8 bases lying between them. Looked up from germline, CDR1 is SGHDN and CDR2 is FVKESK. The CDR3 sequence: CASSHQGNEQYF. The CDR3 DNA reads as TGTGCCAGCAGCCACCAGGGCAACGAGCAGTACTTC. Filled out from reference TRBV14 and TRBJ2-7, the complete variable domain reads EAGVTQFPSHSVIEKGQTVTLRCDPISGHDNLYWYRRVMGKEIKFLLHFVKESKQDESGMPNNRFLAERTGGTYSTLKVQPAELEDSGVYFCASSHQGNEQYFGPGTRLTVT.

This chain uses TRBV9 with TRBJ2-1; D unclear. The V gene lost 2 bases and the J gene lost 1 base, with 16 bases spanning the gap. The CDR3 is 17 residues long. Germline V gene data show CDR1 as SGDLS and CDR2 as YYNGEE. In DNA, the CDR3 is TGTGCCAGCAGCGTCTCGTCGGGTTATGGATCCTACAATGAGCAGTTCTTC. Amino acids: CASSVSSGYGSYNEQFF.

The rearrangement joins TRBV28 to TRBJ1-3, with TRBD1 matching over 10 bases. Trimming removed 3 bases from V and 6 bases from J; junction bases left unmatched: 5. Per germline, CDR1 MDHEN and CDR2 SYDVKM. The CDR3 loop spans 15 amino acids. This CDR3 reads CASSFLGQGINTIYF. Here the CDR3 DNA reads TGTGCCAGCAGTTTCCTGGGACAGGGGATAAACACCATATATTTT.

J is TRBJ1-4 and V is TRBV6-1; no firm D call. This CDR3 is built from 12 residues. Germline V gene lookup returns CDR1 MNHNS and CDR2 SASEGT. With 11 bases removed from V and 15 bases from J, the gap between germline ends came to 22 bases. CDR3 nucleotides: TGTGCCCTCCAAGCCAATCCCGGTTTGGTGTTTTTT. This sequence encodes CALQANPGLVFF.

In its sample, this clone was seen once. The chain combines TRBV18 with TRBJ2-5; 14 positions agree with TRBD2. J was trimmed by 5 bases and V by 1 base; bases with no gene match: 9. This CDR3 has 18 amino acids. Looked up from germline, CDR1 is KGHSH and CDR2 is LQKENI. CDR3 sequence (DNA): TGTGCCAGCTCACCACGCCGAGGGCGACTAGCGGGAGGGGAGACCCAGTACTTC. It codes for CASSPRRGRLAGGETQYF.

The chain carries TRBV27 and TRBJ2-3; the D is unclear. This CDR3 has 15 amino acids. Per germline, CDR1 MNHEY and CDR2 SMNVEV (reference sequence). The ends were cut back, 5 bases at V and 2 bases at J, with 14 bases in the middle. This chain's CDR3 is CASSPLRSYTDTQYF. In nucleotides, the CDR3 is TGTGCCAGCAGTCCCTTGAGAAGCTACACAGATACGCAGTATTTT.

The chain employs TRBV30 and TRBJ2-7; 7 bases line up with TRBD1. V lost 4 bases to trimming and J lost 6 bases; unmatched junction nucleotides: 12. The CDR3 extends over 14 amino acids. Looked up from germline, CDR1 is GTSNPN and CDR2 is SVGIG (reference sequence). CDR3 loop: CAWNQRDRGSEQYF. The CDR3 DNA reads TGTGCCTGGAACCAAAGGGACAGAGGGAGCGAGCAGTACTTC.

The gene calls are TRBV2 and TRBJ1-6, with D hard to call. Looked up from germline, CDR1 is SNHLY and CDR2 is FYNNEI. Trimming left V 4 bases short and J 0 bases short, with 10 bases between. The CDR3 extends over 16 amino acids. The CDR3 DNA follows: TGTGCCAGCAGTGCCCGGAGGGCCTCCTATAATTCACCCCTCCACTTT. Translated: CASSARRASYNSPLHF.

The chain recombines TRBV28 with TRBJ2-3; D might be TRBD2 (5 bases). Trimming removed 2 bases at V and 4 bases at J, with 13 bases between. Germline CDR1 is MDHEN and CDR2 is SYDVKM. The CDR3 spans 15 residues. The CDR3 DNA follows: TGTGCCAGCAGTTTACCGGGGTCCCTTGCAGATACGCAGTATTTT. Translation: CASSLPGSLADTQYF.

The rearrangement links TRBV5-1 to TRBJ2-7; 9 nucleotides match TRBD2. Unmatched junction bases numbered 12, after V lost 1 base and J lost 1 base. This CDR3 contains 18 residues. The V gene's germline CDR1 is SGHRS and CDR2 YFSETQ. The CDR3 DNA reads TGCGCCAGCAGCTTGATAGTTAGCGGGGGATCACTTTCCTACGAGCAGTACTTC. It is translated as CASSLIVSGGSLSYEQYF. Full variable domain (outside the CDR3, taken from reference TRBV5-1 and TRBJ2-7): KAGVTQTPRYLIKTRGQQVTLSCSPISGHRSVSWYQQTPGQGLQFLFEYFSETQRNKGNFPGRFSGRQFSNSRSEMNVSTLELGDSALYLCASSLIVSGGSLSYEQYFGPGTRLTVT.

The chain recombines TRBV5-1 with TRBJ2-3; TRBD2 might be the D (6 bases). CDR3 size: 15 residues. Trimming left V 4 bases short and J 0 bases short, with 12 bases between. CDR1 SGHRS and CDR2 YFSETQ come from the germline V gene. The CDR3 nucleotides read TGCGCCAGCAGCCCTGTTGGGGGGAGCACAGATACGCAGTATTTT. Amino acids: CASSPVGGSTDTQYF. Full variable domain (missing parts from reference TRBV5-1 and TRBJ2-3): KAGVTQTPRYLIKTRGQQVTLSCSPISGHRSVSWYQQTPGQGLQFLFEYFSETQRNKGNFPGRFSGRQFSNSRSEMNVSTLELGDSALYLCASSPVGGSTDTQYFGPGTRLTVL.

J is TRBJ2-3 and V is TRBV7-3; D not certain. This CDR3 contains 12 residues. V was trimmed by 4 bases and J by 5 bases, leaving 7 bases between them. Looked up from germline, CDR1 is SGHTA and CDR2 is FQGTGA. CDR3 bases: TGTGCCAGCAGCTATTCGAGAGATACGCAGTATTTT. This gives the protein CASSYSRDTQYF.

The rearrangement joins TRBV30 to TRBJ2-1; a weak D match, TRBD1 (5 bases). The CDR3 runs 15 residues. Trimming stripped 0 bases from V and 1 base from J, with 10 bases between. Germline CDR1 reads GTSNPN; CDR2 reads SVGIG (reference sequence). The CDR3 loop is CAWSVLTGSYNEQFF. The CDR3 DNA is TGTGCCTGGAGTGTCCTAACAGGATCCTACAATGAGCAGTTCTTC.

This clone was seen only a few times. The chain combines TRBV6-7 with TRBJ2-7; 11 positions agree with TRBD2. TRBV6-7 is noted as an ORF with a role that remains uncertain. This CDR3 is built from 16 residues. V lost 7 bases to trimming and J lost 3 bases; unmatched junction nucleotides: 11. The DNA of the CDR3 is TGTGCCAGCACCCATTCGACTAGCGGGATATTCTACGAGCAGTACTTC. Residues: CASTHSTSGIFYEQYF.

This chain joins TRBV11-2 and TRBJ2-1; 7 nucleotides agree with TRBD2. This CDR3 region has 14 residues. Germline CDR1 reads SGHAT; CDR2 reads FQNNGV. Germline trimming cut 5 bases from V and 6 bases from J; bases unmatched to any gene: 7. CDR3 bases: TGTGCCAGCAGCGGTCGAGCTAGCGGCAATGAGCAGTTCTTC. This translates into CASSGRASGNEQFF.

The chain recombines TRBV6-1 with TRBJ1-5; TRBD1 matches at 7 bases. V was clipped by 10 bases and J by 7 bases; unmatched bases: 13. CDR1 MNHNS and CDR2 SASEGT come from the germline V gene. This CDR3 is 14 amino acids long. CDR3 loop: CATDSDRVPQPQHF. CDR3 bases: TGTGCCACCGACTCAGACAGGGTCCCCCAGCCCCAGCATTTT.

The CDR3 is CASSQTSGNTDTQYF. CDR3 sequence (DNA): TGTGCCAGCAGCCAAACTAGCGGGAACACAGATACGCAGTATTTT. This chain joins TRBV4-2 and TRBJ2-3, with 10 bases matching TRBD2. In germline, CDR1 is LGHNA, CDR2 YNFKEQ. The CDR3 runs to 15 residues. After removal of 2 bases from V and 2 bases from J, the junction contained 1 base not matched to a gene.

The chain combines TRBV9 with TRBJ2-3, with D tentatively TRBD2 (6 bases). The CDR3 loop spans 14 amino acids. The V and J ends lost 2 bases and 3 bases respectively, with 10 bases between them. In germline, CDR1 is SGDLS, CDR2 YYNGEE. The CDR3 here is CASSVPGGTDTQYF. CDR3 DNA: TGTGCCAGCAGCGTCCCAGGAGGGACAGATACGCAGTATTTT.

This clone is medium-sized in the sample. The V gene is TRBV28, the J gene TRBJ2-1; 9 positions agree with TRBD1. The CDR3 has 13 amino acids. Germline assignment: CDR1 MDHEN and CDR2 SYDVKM. The V segment lost 8 bases and the J segment 5 bases; nucleotides outside the gene matches: 4. CDR3 region: CASDRGNDNEQFF. The CDR3 DNA is TGTGCCAGCGACAGGGGGAATGACAATGAGCAGTTCTTC.

A word on this clone: A junction end diverges from the germline sequence, so it may reflect a read error. The rearrangement links TRBV19 to TRBJ2-2, with D tentatively TRBD1 (6 bases). The germline CDR1 and CDR2 sequences are LNHDA and SQIVND (reference sequence). The CDR3 spans 16 residues. As DNA, the CDR3 is TGTGCCAGTAGTCTAGAAGCCGGGACAAACATCGGGGAGCTGTTTTTT. Translated: CASSLEAGTNIGELFF. Full variable domain (missing parts from reference TRBV19 and TRBJ2-2): DGGITQSPKYLFRKEGQNVTLSCEQNLNHDAMYWYRQDPGQGLRLIYYSQIVNDFQKGDIAEGYSVSREKKESFPLTVTSAQKNPTAFYLCASSLEAGTNIGELFFGEGSRLTVL.